This TCR beta chain was observed in a study of beta chain features in type 1 diabetes. Findings of the study overall: Possibly, sequencing cDNA over-represented cells that had high TCR expression levels. Compared to healthy donors, patients appeared to have naive, central memory and Treg TCRB repertoires that were more alike. Shorter templates might be favored by PCR, equally in patients and controls. Among patients with Type 1 diabetes, TCRB CDR3s were moderately but significantly shorter in every one of the four CD4+ subsets.

Germline V gene lookup returns CDR1 MDHEN and CDR2 SYDVKM. The CDR3 contains 15 residues. V was pared by 3 bases and J by 1 base, with 5 bases of the junction left unmatched. A remark on this clone: Its target is unknown.

Every bit of the isolated RNA underwent reverse transcription, so sequencing read expressed TCRB transcripts. Clones were read by immunoSEQ multiplex PCR, and TCRdb kept only the in-frame ones, dropping some. Here the sample spans 250,000 to 300,000 clones, approximately 25% being singletons. Donors underwent one heparinised blood draw, about 120 mL on average. This rearrangement joins TRBV28 to TRBJ1-1; 7 nucleotides align to TRBD1. The sequenced sample was naive CD4+ T cells from blood. This sequence originates from a woman in her thirties with type 1 diabetes. CDR3 amino acids: CASSFPGQWNTEAFF. The CDR3 DNA sequence: TGTGCCAGCAGTTTCCCGGGACAGTGGAACACTGAAGCTTTCTTT.